This T cell receptor beta chain is drawn from a study of T cells in Graves' hyperthyroidism and ophthalmopathy. General study results and limits: Ophthalmopathy was distinguished from stable hyperthyroidism by 13 V-J signatures. In blood, most of the thyroid clonotypes expanded above 0.001 were also present.

Ophthalmopathy cases scored 3 or more on the Clinical Activity Score and 4 or more on NOSPECS grade, with duration below 3 months. This CDR3 comprises 15 residues. V lost 6 bases to trimming and J lost 6 bases, with 20 bases between them. Germline CDR1 and CDR2: MGHRA and YSYEKL. This clonotype was recorded at least ten times. The antigen is unknown. TCR beta CDR3 regions were amplified from RNA transcripts. A set of HTBI primers served as the primers for a first-round RT-PCR of the TCR CDR3. One entry per CDR3 protein results from TCRdb running MiXCR on the multiplex PCR reads. The sample has some 360,000 distinct CDR3 sequences; over 15% are singletons.

The chain employs TRBV4-1 and TRBJ1-2; D is perhaps TRBD1 (5 bases). The receptor was isolated from a woman aged 35 to 49 with Graves' ophthalmopathy. Sequenced input: blood. Here the CDR3 reads CASRLPGTRSDGYTF. For the CDR3, the DNA is TGCGCCAGCAGACTACCAGGGACGAGGAGTGATGGCTACACCTTC.